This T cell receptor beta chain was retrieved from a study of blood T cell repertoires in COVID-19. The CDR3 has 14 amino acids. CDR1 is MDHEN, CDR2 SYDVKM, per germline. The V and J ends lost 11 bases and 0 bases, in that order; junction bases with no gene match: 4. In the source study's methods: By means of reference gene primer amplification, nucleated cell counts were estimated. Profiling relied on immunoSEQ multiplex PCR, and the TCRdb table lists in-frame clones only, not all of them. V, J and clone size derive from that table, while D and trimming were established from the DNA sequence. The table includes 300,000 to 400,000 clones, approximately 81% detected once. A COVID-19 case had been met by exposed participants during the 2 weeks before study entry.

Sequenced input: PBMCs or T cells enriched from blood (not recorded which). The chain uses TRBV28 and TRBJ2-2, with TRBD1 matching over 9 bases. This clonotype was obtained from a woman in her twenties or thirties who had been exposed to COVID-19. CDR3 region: CAVGDRANTGELFF. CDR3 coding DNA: TGTGCCGTAGGGGACAGGGCGAACACCGGGGAGCTGTTTTTT.